A selection of T cell receptor beta chains follows, all from one sample in a study of T cells after yellow fever vaccination. TCRdb independently ran MiXCR on the 5' RACE reads; one entry per CDR3 protein. Of hundreds of thousands of distinct CDR3 sequences listed, over 9% were seen once; the top ten hold under 15%. The sample in question was PBMCs, obtained on the day of the yellow fever booster vaccination. The origin of the receptors is a man younger than 45 who received the YFV17D yellow fever vaccine. The CDR3 runs from the conserved cysteine through the conserved F or W. The D gene is left open where the match is weak. Rows give clone size only sometimes, using once, few, many, or a class for an expanded clone.

TRBD1,TRBJ1-2,TRBV29-1,few,TGCAGCGTTGAGCGGGACAGCAACTATGGCTACACCTTC,CSVERDSNYGYTF
-,TRBJ1-1,TRBV5-1,-,TGCGCCAGCAGCTTGAACCTTCAGGGTACGACTGAAGCTTTCTTT,CASSLNLQGTTEAFF
TRBD2,TRBJ2-3,TRBV7-3,few,TGTGCCAGCAGCCTCCCGTCTAGCGGGGTCACAGATACGCAGTATTTT,CASSLPSSGVTDTQYF
TRBD2,TRBJ2-7,TRBV20-1,-,TGCAGTCAGGCTAGCGGGAGCTCCTACGAGCAGTACTTC,CSQASGSSYEQYF
-,TRBJ1-4,TRBV20-1,few,TGCAGTGCTAGAGATCGGCGGAGGATGGCAACTAATGAAAAACTGTTTTTT,CSARDRRRMATNEKLFF
-,TRBJ2-4,TRBV14,few,TGTGCCAGCAGCCAGACAACAGGGGCGGGGAACATTCAGTACTTC,CASSQTTGAGNIQYF
-,TRBJ2-7,TRBV28,few,TGTGCCAGCCTTACAGGGAGCTCCTACGAGCAGTACTTC,CASLTGSSYEQYF
TRBD1,TRBJ2-3,TRBV4-2,-,TGTGCCAGCTCCACAGGGGCAGATACGCAGTATTTT,CASSTGADTQYF
-,TRBJ2-1,TRBV25-1,-,TGTGCCAGCAGAACAGGGATGGCGCAGTTCTTC,CASRTGMAQFF
TRBD2,TRBJ2-2,TRBV4-3,-,TGCGCCAGCAGCCTAGATGGCGGGGGGAACACCGGGGAGCTGTTTTTT,CASSLDGGGNTGELFF
TRBD2,TRBJ2-1,TRBV19,few,TGTGCCAGTAGTATCATCGGACTAGCGGTCCGCAATGAGCAGTTCTTC,CASSIIGLAVRNEQFF
-,TRBJ2-5,TRBV24-1,once,TGTGCCACCAGTGATAGGGCAGTCCAAGAGACCCAGTACTTC,CATSDRAVQETQYF
TRBD1,TRBJ2-5,TRBV29-1,-,TGCAGCGTTGAAAAGGGACAGCCCCAAGAGACCCAGTACTTC,CSVEKGQPQETQYF
TRBD2,TRBJ2-7,TRBV20-1,-,TGCAGTGCTGAAAGGACTAGCGGCGCACACGAGCAGTACTTC,CSAERTSGAHEQYF
TRBD2,TRBJ2-1,TRBV20-1,few,TGCAGTGCTAGTGGGGGGACTAGCGATGAGCAGTTCTTC,CSASGGTSDEQFF
-,TRBJ1-1,TRBV5-1,many,TGCGCCAGCAGCTTAGACCACAAGTCCGCTGAAGCTTTCTTT,CASSLDHKSAEAFF
-,TRBJ2-7,TRBV20-1,few,TGCAGTGCTATTGACTACGAGCAGTACTTC,CSAIDYEQYF
TRBD2,TRBJ2-3,TRBV28,-,TGTGCCAGCAGGCGGGAGGGCTGGGACACAGATACGCAGTATTTT,CASRREGWDTDTQYF
TRBD2,TRBJ2-2,TRBV6-2/TRBV6-3,few,TGTGCCAGCAGCCGGACTAGCGGGACTTCCGGGGAGCTGTTTTTT,CASSRTSGTSGELFF
TRBD2,TRBJ2-1,TRBV27,few,TGTGCCAGCAGCGGGACTAGCGCAAATGAGCAGTTCTTC,CASSGTSANEQFF
-,TRBJ2-7,TRBV20-1,-,TGCAGTGCCCCGGGGGAACCAGAGTACGAGCAGTACTTC,CSAPGEPEYEQYF
-,TRBJ2-7,TRBV11-2,-,TGTGCCAGCACCCGGACGAGATACGAGCAGTACTTC,CASTRTRYEQYF
TRBD1,TRBJ1-3,TRBV20-1,-,TGCAGTGCTAGAGCGGGCGGACAGGGAGGGCGTGGAAACACCATATATTTT,CSARAGGQGGRGNTIYF